What follows are 22 T cell receptor beta chains derived from one specimen sequenced in a study of blood T cell repertoires in COVID-19. Here immunoSEQ multiplex PCR was the method, and the copy in TCRdb shows in-frame clones only, minus some. The sample has 390,000 or so clones; 89% are singletons. Sequencing was done on a sample of peripheral blood. The source is a woman aged 25-40 years with COVID-19, enrolled during active disease.

The V call is TRBV5-1, the J call TRBJ1-1; 7 positions agree with TRBD1. The germline V gene has CDR1 SGHRS and CDR2 YFSETQ. Trimming took 7 bases from V and 4 from J; bases not matched to a gene: 7. CDR3 length: 13 amino acids. CDR3 sequence: CASHYRGGTEAFF. The CDR3 DNA follows: TGCGCCAGCCACTACAGGGGCGGCACTGAAGCTTTCTTT.

The rearrangement joins TRBV9 to TRBJ2-1; maybe TRBD2 (5 bases). Germline CDR1 reads SGDLS; CDR2 reads YYNGEE. This CDR3 region has 12 residues. V gave up 4 bases and J gave up 6 bases, with 8 bases separating them. The CDR3 bases are TGTGCCAGCAGCCAAAGCGGCAATGAGCAGTTCTTC. Residues: CASSQSGNEQFF.

The chain carries TRBV3-1 (or the pseudogene TRBV3-2) and TRBJ2-7; possible D gene TRBD1, 6 bases. Germline values: CDR1 LGHDT, CDR2 YNNKEL (reference sequence). With 5 bases removed from V and 6 bases from J, the gap between germline ends came to 20 bases. The CDR3 is 15 amino acids. CDR3 protein: CASSDNRQVICEQYF. In DNA, the CDR3 is TGTGCCAGCAGCGATAATCGACAGGTAATCTGCGAGCAGTACTTC.

The J gene is TRBJ2-1, the V gene TRBV18, with TRBD2 identical over 11 bases. The CDR3 is 18 residues long. J lost 0 bases, V lost 2 bases, and 6 bases had no gene match. Germline V CDR1 and CDR2: KGHSH, LQKENI. CDR3 DNA sequence: TGTGCCAGCTCACCATTTCTAGCGGGAGGAACCTCCTACAATGAGCAGTTCTTC. This encodes CASSPFLAGGTSYNEQFF.

The chain uses TRBV5-1 and TRBJ2-1; 12 bases agree with TRBD2. The germline gives CDR1 SGHRS, CDR2 YFSETQ. V shed 0 bases and J 9 bases; nucleotides not matched to a gene: 10. The CDR3 runs 17 residues. CDR3 sequence (DNA): TGCGCCAGCAGCTTGGACCCGAGACTAGCGGGAGTGGCTGAGCAGTTCTTC. Its protein product is CASSLDPRLAGVAEQFF.

This chain connects TRBV11-2 to TRBJ2-3; tentative D call: TRBD1 (6 bases). CDR3 length: 15 residues. V lost 1 base and J 6 bases, leaving 14 bases between the germline ends. Germline V gene sequence: CDR1 SGHAT, CDR2 FQNNGV. CDR3 residues: CASSLGLTGGDTQYF. The CDR3 DNA is TGTGCCAGCAGCTTAGGGTTGACAGGCGGGGATACGCAGTATTTT.

This clone was seen more than once but under ten times. The chain has TRBV5-6 and TRBJ1-5; tentative D call: TRBD1 (6 bases). The germline V gene encodes CDR1 SGHDT and CDR2 YYEEEE. Trimming took off 0 bases at V and 2 bases at J, with 18 bases between the two ends. The CDR3 has 18 amino acids. The CDR3: CASSLEGGEATCNQPQHF. In DNA form, the CDR3 reads TGTGCCAGCAGCTTGGAAGGGGGAGAGGCAACTTGCAATCAGCCCCAGCATTTT.

V gene TRBV12-3 or TRBV12-4 combines with J gene TRBJ2-1; D uncertain. V was shortened by 4 bases and J by 8 bases, with 3 bases between the two germline ends. The CDR3 has 10 residues. CDR3 DNA: TGTGCCAGCAGTTCGTATGAGCAGTTCTTC. This codes for CASSSYEQFF.

This chain connects TRBV7-9 to TRBJ2-2, with 9 bases aligning to TRBD1. V shed 5 bases, J shed 0 bases, and the junction held 7 bases outside the gene matches. The CDR3 extends over 17 amino acids. Germline V gene lookup returns CDR1 SEHNR and CDR2 FQNEAQ (reference sequence). CDR3 bases: TGTGCCAGCAGCCGAAAACGGACAGGGGCGAACACCGGGGAGCTGTTTTTT. This encodes CASSRKRTGANTGELFF.

This chain uses TRBV6-1 with TRBJ1-5; possible D gene TRBD1, 6 bases. V lost 2 bases, J lost 5 bases, and 19 bases lay in between. The CDR3 runs 17 residues. Germline V gene sequence: CDR1 MNHNS, CDR2 SASEGT. In DNA, the CDR3 is TGTGCCAGCAGTGAAAGGGGTGGGGGGGGCTCTTATCAGCCCCAGCATTTT. Protein sequence: CASSERGGGGSYQPQHF.

The chain carries TRBV10-2 and TRBJ2-1; TRBD2 matches 10 bases. The CDR3 sequence is 15 residues long. Trimming cost V 7 bases and J 4 bases; bases outside gene matches: 7. Germline assignment: CDR1 WSHSY and CDR2 SAAADI. The CDR3 DNA is TGCGCCAGCAATTTCCGAGCGGGGGGGTACAATGAGCAGTTCTTC. Its protein product is CASNFRAGGYNEQFF.

The chain carries TRBV20-1 and TRBJ2-5; tentatively, D is TRBD2 (5 bases). Germline V gives CDR1 DFQATT, CDR2 SNEGSKA (reference sequence). Trimming left V 3 bases short and J 5 bases short, with 16 bases between. The CDR3 contains 14 residues. The CDR3 loop is CSASISGRPETQYF. The CDR3 nucleotides are TGCAGTGCTAGTATCAGCGGCAGGCCGGAGACCCAGTACTTC.

This chain joins TRBV4-3 and TRBJ2-1, with D possibly being TRBD2 (6 bases). CDR3 length equals 16 residues. Germline assignment: CDR1 LGHNA and CDR2 YSLEER. The V end was cut by 0 bases, the J end by 8 bases, with 17 bases between. CDR3 amino acids: CASSQEGLASGDEQFF. For the CDR3, the DNA is TGCGCCAGCAGCCAAGAAGGGCTAGCGAGTGGGGATGAGCAGTTCTTC.

The chain recombines TRBV11-2 with TRBJ1-2, with unresolved D. The V gene lost 4 bases and the J gene lost 0 bases, with 12 bases spanning the gap. This CDR3 is 15 amino acids long. Germline loops: CDR1 SGHAT, CDR2 FQNNGV. The CDR3 protein is CASSYNYYSNYGYTF. Written as DNA, the CDR3 is TGTGCCAGCAGCTACAACTACTACTCTAACTATGGCTACACCTTC.

The DNA for the CDR3 is TGTGCCAGCAGTAAAAACAGGGGGACCCACCTCACTGAAGCTTTCTTT. Translation gives CASSKNRGTHLTEAFF. The chain carries TRBV27 and TRBJ1-1; the match to TRBD1 covers 8 bases. The CDR3 length is 16 residues. J gave up 4 bases and V 5 bases, and 12 bases lay outside the gene matches. Germline assignment: CDR1 MNHEY and CDR2 SMNVEV (reference sequence).

The CDR3 here is CASSYGGAAQETQYF. CDR3 nucleotides: TGTGCCAGCAGTTACGGTGGGGCAGCCCAAGAGACCCAGTACTTC. The rearrangement joins TRBV6-5 to TRBJ2-5; D might be TRBD1 (5 bases). The CDR3 is 15 amino acids. With 2 bases removed from V and 1 base from J, the gap between germline ends came to 11 bases. The germline V gene encodes CDR1 MNHEY and CDR2 SVGAGI.

The rearrangement links TRBV23-1 to TRBJ2-2, with TRBD1 identical over 9 bases. TRBV23-1 is flagged as an ORF with uncertain function. This CDR3 has 14 amino acids. The V gene end was trimmed by 9 bases and the J gene end by 7 bases; junction bases not matched to a gene: 9. The CDR3 loop is CASTRDRVNGELFF. The DNA for the CDR3 is TGCGCCAGTACCCGGGACAGGGTGAACGGGGAGCTGTTTTTT.

For this clone: The sample contains more than one DNA sequence encoding this CDR3. The gene calls are TRBV7-9 and TRBJ2-3; TRBD1 matches at 9 bases. Germline loops: CDR1 SEHNR, CDR2 FQNEAQ (reference sequence). The CDR3 covers 14 residues. The V and J ends lost 5 bases and 4 bases, in that order; junction bases with no gene match: 4. For the CDR3, the DNA is TGTGCCAGCAGCCCGGGACAGGGTGCAGATACGCAGTATTTT. Protein: CASSPGQGADTQYF.

V gene TRBV4-3 combines with J gene TRBJ1-1; 8 bases align to TRBD1. Germline CDR1 reads LGHNA; CDR2 reads YSLEER. The trim removed 1 base at V and 4 bases at J, leaving 5 bases unmatched. The CDR3 runs 15 residues. CDR3 region: CASSQATGVGTEAFF. Here the CDR3 DNA reads TGCGCCAGCAGCCAAGCGACAGGGGTAGGCACTGAAGCTTTCTTT.

The chain is built from TRBV6-1 and TRBJ1-1; D perhaps matches TRBD1 (5 bases). Trimming left V 2 bases short and J 8 bases short, with 15 bases between. Germline V gene sequence: CDR1 MNHNS, CDR2 SASEGT. The CDR3 contains 14 residues. CDR3 in DNA: TGTGCCAGCAGTGAAAATTACAGGCAATCCGAAGCTTTCTTT. Protein product: CASSENYRQSEAFF.

The rearrangement joins TRBV12-3 or TRBV12-4 to TRBJ2-1; tentative D call: TRBD1 (6 bases). The CDR3 sequence is 13 residues long. Trimming took 5 bases from V and 12 from J, leaving 17 bases between them. The CDR3 region has the DNA TGTGCCAGCAGTCACAACAGGGCGATGGGGCAGTTCTTC. It encodes CASSHNRAMGQFF.

Regarding this clone: Sequence at one end of the junction differs from germline and may be a read error. The V and J genes are TRBV4-3 and TRBJ2-1; TRBD1 matches at 12 bases. Germline-derived CDR1 and CDR2 are LGHNA and YSLEER. This CDR3 has 16 amino acids. CDR3 amino acids: CASSSPGQGAHTPRVF. The CDR3, as DNA: TGCGCCAGCAGCAGTCCGGGACAGGGGGCGCATACCCCCAGGGTCTTC.